These 17 T cell receptor beta chains were sequenced from one sample in a study of T cell repertoires in cytomegalovirus infection. TCRdb redid the calling of the reads with MiXCR, one entry per CDR3 protein. The data show about 770,000 distinct CDR3 sequences, about 28% seen once. For these receptors, no antigen is known. Sequenced material: cultured CD8+ T cells from PBMCs, taken from culture after CMV antigen stimulation. The receptors were sampled from a human donor in good health (CMV status not recorded). Some clones in this sample may be carry-over from other donors' samples.

As DNA, the CDR3 is TGCAGTGCGCCGACAGGGATCAACCAGCCCCAGCATTTT. Translated, it gives CSAPTGINQPQHF. The V and J genes are TRBV20-1 and TRBJ1-5, with 7 nucleotides matching TRBD1. V was pared by 6 bases and J by 7 bases, with 9 bases of the junction left unmatched. Germline V gene lookup returns CDR1 DFQATT and CDR2 SNEGSKA (reference sequence). The CDR3 consists of 13 residues.

This clonotype was recorded a few times. V and J are TRBV10-1 and TRBJ2-1; possibly TRBD2 for D (5 bases). V was trimmed by 8 bases and J by 4 bases, leaving 12 bases between them. The CDR3 contains 13 residues. CDR1 WNHNN and CDR2 SYGVQD come from the germline V gene (reference sequence). The CDR3 region has the DNA TGCGCCAGCGGCCCCGGGGATTACAATGAGCAGTTCTTC. It translates to CASGPGDYNEQFF.

This clonotype showed up many times. This rearrangement joins TRBV25-1 to TRBJ1-1, with D possibly matching TRBD1 (6 bases). Trimming cost V 5 bases and J 8 bases, with 18 bases left between them. The CDR3 covers 14 residues. Germline-derived CDR1 and CDR2 are MGHDK and SYGVNS. The CDR3 loop is CASSSRTDLPEAFF. As DNA, the CDR3 is TGTGCCAGCAGTTCCCGGACAGACCTCCCCGAAGCTTTCTTT.

This clonotype was picked up a small number of times. Its ends do not fully match the called genes, so a read error is possible. This chain links TRBV6-1 with TRBJ2-5, with D perhaps matching TRBD1 (6 bases). The germline CDR1 and CDR2 sequences are MNHNS and SASEGT. The CDR3 has 18 residues. In DNA, the CDR3 is TGTGCCAGCAGGGAAGGGTTTCTAGGGCAGGGGCTGATGGAGACCCAGTACTTC. It translates to CASREGFLGQGLMETQYF.

This clonotype was seen more than once but under ten times. V usage is TRBV5-6 and J usage is TRBJ2-2, with 8 bases aligning to TRBD1. Germline V gives CDR1 SGHDT, CDR2 YYEEEE. The trim removed 0 bases at V and 1 base at J, leaving 2 bases unmatched. There are 16 residues in the CDR3. CDR3 DNA: TGTGCCAGCAGCTTGGACGGGACAGGGAACACCGGGGAGCTGTTTTTT. This sequence encodes CASSLDGTGNTGELFF.

The rearrangement joins TRBV25-1 to TRBJ2-1; weak D call: TRBD2 (6 bases). V was clipped by 7 bases and J by 9 bases, with 10 bases between them. The CDR3 sequence is 11 residues long. The germline CDR1 and CDR2 sequences are MGHDK and SYGVNS. The CDR3 loop reads CASMAGPEQFF. CDR3 nucleotides: TGTGCCAGCATGGCGGGACCTGAGCAGTTCTTC.

This chain uses TRBV12-3 or TRBV12-4 with TRBJ1-2; D might be TRBD1 (6 bases). V was trimmed by 6 bases and J by 6 bases, leaving 14 bases between them. The CDR3 is 13 amino acids. The DNA for the CDR3 is TGTGCCAGCAGCCTGGGGACAAAGGATGGCTACACCTTC. Amino acids: CASSLGTKDGYTF.

This clonotype has ten or more counts. The genes are TRBV5-4 and TRBJ1-2, with D unresolved. The CDR3 runs 15 residues. The V end was cut by 3 bases, the J end by 5 bases, with 17 bases between. Germline V gives CDR1 SGHNT, CDR2 YYREEE (reference sequence). CDR3 in DNA: TGTGCCAGCAGCTCCCCCGTATTACCCACTTATGGCTACACCTTC. Protein product: CASSSPVLPTYGYTF.

The J gene is TRBJ2-2, the V gene TRBV7-8, with D maybe TRBD2 (6 bases). CDR3 length equals 16 residues. V was cut by 1 base and J by 4 bases, with 13 bases left in between. Germline lookup yields CDR1 SGHVS and CDR2 FQNEAQ. CDR3 residues: CASSLGLGGGTGELFF. The DNA of the CDR3 is TGTGCCAGCAGCTTAGGTTTGGGGGGTGGCACCGGGGAGCTGTTTTTT.

This clonotype came up many times. The CDR3 reads CASSWNTYNEQFF. CDR3 nucleotide sequence: TGTGCCAGCAGTTGGAATACTTACAATGAGCAGTTCTTC. The chain is built from TRBV28 and TRBJ2-1; no reliable D call. The V end was cut by 4 bases, the J end by 4 bases, with 8 bases between. Germline CDR1 and CDR2: MDHEN and SYDVKM. The CDR3 runs to 13 residues.

V and J are TRBV27 and TRBJ1-3; D possibly corresponds to TRBD1 (6 bases). CDR3 length: 16 amino acids. The ends were cut back, 5 bases at V and 0 bases at J, with 14 bases in the middle. Germline loops: CDR1 MNHEY, CDR2 SMNVEV (reference sequence). The CDR3 nucleotides are TGTGCCAGCAGTACGCAACAGGGAGTCTCTGGAAACACCATATATTTT. Its protein is CASSTQQGVSGNTIYF.

In this sample, this clonotype turned up a few times. This chain uses TRBV5-8 with TRBJ2-1; perhaps TRBD2 as D (5 bases). With 1 base removed from V and 6 bases from J, the gap between germline ends came to 14 bases. CDR1 SGHTS and CDR2 YDEGEE come from the germline V gene. The CDR3 length is 15 residues. The CDR3 nucleotides are TGTGCCAGCAGCTTGACGGGGAGCACCCTCAATGAGCAGTTCTTC. Its protein is CASSLTGSTLNEQFF.

This chain connects TRBV6-2 or TRBV6-3 to TRBJ1-1; D gene unclear. V lost 0 bases and J lost 1, with 9 bases in between. Per germline, CDR1 MNHEY and CDR2 SVGEGT. This CDR3 region has 15 residues. CDR3 bases: TGTGCCAGCAGTTACTCGGTGGCAGAGAACACTGAAGCTTTCTTT. It is translated as CASSYSVAENTEAFF.

This clonotype was recorded a few times. The rearrangement uses TRBV12-3 or TRBV12-4 and TRBJ1-1, with 8 bases fitting TRBD1. Trimming took 8 bases from V and 4 from J; bases not matched to a gene: 6. The CDR3 is 13 residues long. The CDR3 DNA follows: TGTGCCAGCGGCAGGGGGCTGGTCACTGAAGCTTTCTTT. Its protein is CASGRGLVTEAFF.

This clonotype was found many times. The J gene is TRBJ1-6, the V gene TRBV28; D is possibly TRBD1 (6 bases). Germline CDR1 reads MDHEN; CDR2 reads SYDVKM. The CDR3 has 20 amino acids. Deletions cut 2 bases from V and 9 bases from J, with 29 bases between. The CDR3 DNA is TGTGCCAGCAGTTTAACCAACCGGGGTCGAGGCAGGGGAAGAGGTTCACCCCTCCACTTT. Its translation: CASSLTNRGRGRGRGSPLHF.

The chain couples TRBV10-2 to TRBJ2-1, with TRBD2 matching 13 bases. V was pared by 3 bases and J by 4 bases, with 3 bases of the junction left unmatched. The CDR3 contains 16 residues. Germline loops: CDR1 WSHSY, CDR2 SAAADI. The CDR3 region has the DNA TGCGCCAGCAGTGAAACGGGACTAGCGGGGTACAATGAGCAGTTCTTC. Protein sequence: CASSETGLAGYNEQFF.

The genes are TRBV6-5 and TRBJ2-2; D is unresolved. V was pared by 2 bases and J by 0 bases, with 4 bases between. The CDR3 is 14 residues long. The germline gives CDR1 MNHEY, CDR2 SVGAGI. DNA of the CDR3: TGTGCCAGCAGTTACCCCTCGAACACCGGGGAGCTGTTTTTT. Protein sequence: CASSYPSNTGELFF.